What follows is one T cell receptor beta chain and its context. The antigen remains unidentified. Losses at the gene ends were 5 bases for V and 3 bases for J; bases not matched to a gene: 6. This CDR3 spans 14 amino acids. Germline lookup yields CDR1 SGHVS and CDR2 FNYEAQ. This specimen comes from a study of cytomegalovirus exposure and HLA in healthy donors. The primer mix had 60 Vbeta and 13 Jbeta primers. TCRdb keeps only in-frame clones here, not all; method: immunoSEQ multiplex PCR. The repertoire holds roughly 150,000 clones, roughly 70% seen once, with approximately 3% in the top ten. Regarding the study as a whole: Most CMV-associated TCR beta chains appeared HLA-restricted in a later analysis. Accounts indicate the classifier identified cytomegalovirus status with strong specificity and sensitivity. A later look showed TCR association rates differing by HLA locus, highest for DRB1 and lowest for HLA-C.

Sequenced: PBMCs. This receptor was identified in a woman in her forties or fifties in good health and CMV-seropositive. The chain combines TRBV7-6 with TRBJ2-7; 8 positions match TRBD1. The CDR3 sequence is CASSPRQGSYEQYF. The CDR3 nucleotides read TGTGCCAGCAGCCCCCGACAGGGGAGCTACGAGCAGTACTTC.